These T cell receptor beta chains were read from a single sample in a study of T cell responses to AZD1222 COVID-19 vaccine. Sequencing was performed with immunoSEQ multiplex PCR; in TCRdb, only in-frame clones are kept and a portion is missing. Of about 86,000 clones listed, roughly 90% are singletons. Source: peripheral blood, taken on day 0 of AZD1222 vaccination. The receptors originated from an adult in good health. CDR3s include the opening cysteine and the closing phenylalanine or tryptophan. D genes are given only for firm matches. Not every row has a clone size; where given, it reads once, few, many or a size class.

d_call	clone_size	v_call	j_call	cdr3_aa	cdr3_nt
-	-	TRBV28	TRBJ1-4	CASSSPRGGPEEKLFF	TGTGCCAGCAGTTCCCCCCGGGGAGGGCCGGAAGAAAAACTGTTTTTT
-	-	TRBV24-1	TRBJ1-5	CATSDSPRGPGNQPQHF	TGTGCCACCAGTGACTCCCCACGGGGGCCTGGCAATCAGCCCCAGCATTTT
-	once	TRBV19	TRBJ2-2	CASSSGRGPAGNTGELFF	TGTGCCAGTAGTTCGGGGAGGGGGCCCGCGGGGAACACCGGGGAGCTGTTTTTT
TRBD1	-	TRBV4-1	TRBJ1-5	CASSHGGGVGNQPQHF	TGCGCCAGCAGCCATGGAGGGGGCGTTGGCAATCAGCCCCAGCATTTT
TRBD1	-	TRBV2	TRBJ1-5	CASSGGQSVAQPQHF	TGTGCCAGCAGTGGGGGACAGTCTGTGGCGCAGCCCCAGCATTTT
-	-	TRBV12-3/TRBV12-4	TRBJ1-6	CASRQRDSPLHF	TGTGCCAGCAGACAGCGGGACTCACCCCTCCACTTT
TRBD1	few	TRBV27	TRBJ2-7	CASSQRTGRDEQYF	TGTGCCAGCAGTCAGCGGACAGGGCGCGACGAGCAGTACTTC
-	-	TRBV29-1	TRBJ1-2	CSVKGRTVPYGYTF	TGCAGCGTTAAGGGCAGAACTGTCCCCTATGGCTACACCTTC
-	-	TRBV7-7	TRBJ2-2	CATAGSPNTGELFF	TGTGCTACCGCGGGGTCACCCAACACCGGGGAGCTGTTTTTT
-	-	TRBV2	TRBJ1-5	CAGTTESNQPQHF	TGTGCCGGGACGACGGAAAGCAATCAGCCCCAGCATTTT
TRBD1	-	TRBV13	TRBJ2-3	CASSASGTARTDTQYF	TGTGCCAGCAGCGCCTCCGGGACAGCGAGGACAGATACGCAGTATTTT
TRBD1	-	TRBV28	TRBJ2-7	CASSFPADRGIEQYF	TGTGCCAGCAGTTTCCCCGCGGACAGGGGGATCGAGCAGTACTTC
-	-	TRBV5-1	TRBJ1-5	CASSPDGNSNQPQHF	TGCGCCAGCAGCCCGGACGGTAATAGCAATCAGCCCCAGCATTTT
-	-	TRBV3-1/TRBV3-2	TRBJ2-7	CASSQDPRWPEQYF	TGTGCCAGCAGCCAAGATCCCCGGTGGCCCGAGCAGTACTTC
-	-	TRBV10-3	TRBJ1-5	CAISEFRAQGKPQHF	TGTGCCATCAGTGAGTTCCGGGCCCAAGGGAAGCCCCAGCATTTT
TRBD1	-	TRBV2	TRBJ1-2	CASSSDRDFGYTF	TGTGCCAGCAGTTCTGACAGGGATTTTGGCTACACCTTC
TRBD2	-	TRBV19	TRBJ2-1	CASRTSGPSYNEQFF	TGTGCCAGTAGAACTAGCGGCCCCTCCTACAATGAGCAGTTCTTC
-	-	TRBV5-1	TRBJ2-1	CASSRADSSYNEQFF	TGCGCCAGCAGCCGAGCGGATAGCTCCTACAATGAGCAGTTCTTC
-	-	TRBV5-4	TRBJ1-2	CASSLRQRNYGYTF	TGTGCCAGCAGCCTCCGACAGCGGAACTATGGCTACACCTTC
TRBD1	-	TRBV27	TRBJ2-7	CASSRDRNYEQYF	TGTGCCAGCAGCCGGGACAGAAACTACGAGCAGTACTTC
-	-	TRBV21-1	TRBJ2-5	CAALVTFPKTETQYF	TGTGCCGCGCTAGTCACTTTCCCAAAGACGGAGACCCAGTACTTC
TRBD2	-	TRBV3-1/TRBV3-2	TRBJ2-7	CASSSGLAGGITYEQYF	TGTGCCAGCAGCTCGGGACTAGCGGGAGGGATTACCTACGAGCAGTACTTC
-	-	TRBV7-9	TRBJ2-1	CASSLGTTGSNEQFF	TGTGCCAGCAGCTTAGGGACTACCGGCTCCAATGAGCAGTTCTTC
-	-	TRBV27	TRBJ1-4	CASSGLGGYLGEKLFF	TGTGCCAGCAGCGGTCTGGGGGGGTACCTGGGGGAAAAACTGTTTTTT
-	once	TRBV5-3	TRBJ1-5	CARSAHRNQPQHF	TGTGCCAGAAGCGCCCACAGAAATCAGCCCCAGCATTTT
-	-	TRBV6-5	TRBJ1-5	CASSLGGGARQPQHF	TGTGCCAGCAGTTTGGGGGGGGGCGCACGTCAGCCCCAGCATTTT
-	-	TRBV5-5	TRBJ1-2	CASSSRQPNYGYTF	TGTGCCAGCAGCTCTAGACAGCCTAACTATGGCTACACCTTC
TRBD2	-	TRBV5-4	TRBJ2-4	CASSLGREGSKNIQYF	TGTGCCAGCAGCTTAGGGAGGGAGGGGTCCAAAAACATTCAGTACTTC